This T cell receptor beta chain was identified in a study of CD8 T cells in Susac syndrome. Negative isolation yielded CD4+ and CD8+ T cells, and FACS enriched TEMRA cells. After extraction with the RNeasy kit, 0.5 to 1 ug of the RNA was reverse transcribed using random hexamers. Using its own MiXCR run on the immunoSEQ multiplex PCR reads, TCRdb lists one record per CDR3 protein. The sample shows some 150,000 distinct CDR3 sequences, around 94% of them seen only once. V lost 1 base to trimming and J lost 4 bases; unmatched junction nucleotides: 7. From germline, CDR1 is DFQATT and CDR2 SNEGSKA (reference sequence). The CDR3 loop spans 15 amino acids.

This clonotype originated in a human donor in good health. The sample taken for sequencing was CD8+ T cells from PBMCs. This chain links TRBV20-1 with TRBJ2-7, with TRBD1 matching 10 bases. The CDR3 sequence: CSARGVGQGVYEQYF. The CDR3 DNA reads as TGCAGTGCTAGAGGCGTCGGACAGGGGGTTTACGAGCAGTACTTC.